This T cell receptor (beta chain) emerged from a study of blood T cell repertoires in COVID-19. The CDR3 length is 15 residues. The assay was immunoSEQ multiplex PCR, and TCRdb's table has in-frame clones only and misses some. The sample has over 120,000 clones; 81% are singletons. The rearrangement uses TRBV21-1 and TRBJ2-7; TRBD1 is taken as the D call from the table, unchecked against the DNA. TRBV21-1 is shown as a pseudogene. Material: peripheral blood. This TCR derives from a human donor in a cohort sampled during active COVID-19. The CDR3 loop is CASSNSGTGYVEQYF. The DNA for the CDR3 is TGTGCCAGCAGCAATAGTGGGACAGGGTACGTGGAGCAGTACTTC.